These 22 T cell receptor beta chains originate from one sample sequenced in a study of OX40 agonist ivuxolimab in advanced cancers. Library construction relied on the immunoSEQ multiplex PCR assay. TCRdb holds this immuneACCESS table with in-frame rearrangements only. Some clones are missing; in checked studies, unresolved V genes explain under half, and the rest has no known cause. The sample data list about 15,000 clones, and roughly 92% of these were observed just once. The ten largest clonotypes hold under 25% of the sample. This specimen was CD4+ or CD8+ T cells sorted from blood, taken in a trial of the OX40 agonist ivuxolimab. All receptors derive from an adult with an advanced solid tumor such as melanoma, head and neck, liver or kidney cancer.

This clone showed up just once. The gene calls are TRBV2 and TRBJ2-7; 12 bases align to TRBD1. The CDR3 covers 13 residues. J was trimmed by 6 bases and V by 9 bases; bases with no gene match: 6. The germline V gene encodes CDR1 SNHLY and CDR2 FYNNEI. The CDR3 DNA follows: TGTGCCAGAAAGGGACAGGGGGCGGTCGAGCAGTACTTC. Its translation: CARKGQGAVEQYF.

The rearrangement uses TRBV5-1 and TRBJ2-1; 8 nucleotides match TRBD2. CDR3 size: 15 residues. J gave up 4 bases and V 0 bases, and 3 bases lay outside the gene matches. Germline-derived CDR1 and CDR2 are SGHRS and YFSETQ. For the CDR3, the DNA is TGCGCCAGCAGCTTGGCAGCGGGGGCATACAATGAGCAGTTCTTC. It is translated as CASSLAAGAYNEQFF.

The chain employs TRBV19 and TRBJ1-1; no definite D call. Per the germline V gene, CDR1 is LNHDA and CDR2 is SQIVND (reference sequence). Trimming stripped 8 bases from V and 4 bases from J, with 14 bases between. The length of the CDR3 is 13 residues. The CDR3 DNA follows: TGTGCCAGTTGCCCTCCGGGAGTCACTGAAGCTTTCTTT. This encodes CASCPPGVTEAFF.

The rearrangement joins TRBV6-1 to TRBJ2-3; no definite D call. The CDR3 is 11 amino acids. Germline-derived CDR1 and CDR2 are MNHNS and SASEGT. Between the trimmed V and J ends, which lost 5 bases and 6 bases, there was a span of 6 bases. CDR3 bases: TGTGCCAGCAGTTACGTCGATACGCAGTATTTT. Protein sequence: CASSYVDTQYF.

This clone was recorded only once. V is TRBV19 and J is TRBJ1-5; D gene unclear. Germline loops: CDR1 LNHDA, CDR2 SQIVND (reference sequence). This CDR3 comprises 14 residues. V lost 3 bases, J lost 3 bases, and 9 bases lay in between. The CDR3 sequence: CASSMSSTNQPQHF. CDR3 bases: TGTGCCAGTAGTATGAGTAGTACCAATCAGCCCCAGCATTTT.

The chain couples TRBV27 to TRBJ2-1, with 7 bases matching TRBD1. Germline values: CDR1 MNHEY, CDR2 SMNVEV (reference sequence). The V segment lost 0 bases and the J segment 3 bases; nucleotides outside the gene matches: 5. The CDR3 sequence is 16 residues long. CDR3 sequence (DNA): TGTGCCAGCAGTTTATCGGCCGGGACAGTCTACAATGAGCAGTTCTTC. Protein: CASSLSAGTVYNEQFF.

This chain connects TRBV19 to TRBJ1-1, with 7 bases fitting TRBD1. Germline trimming cut 7 bases from V and 4 bases from J; bases unmatched to any gene: 9. Germline V gives CDR1 LNHDA, CDR2 SQIVND (reference sequence). The CDR3 runs 14 residues. The CDR3 DNA sequence: TGTGCCAGTAAACCCTCGACAGGGTCCACTGAAGCTTTCTTT. Residues: CASKPSTGSTEAFF.

The chain links TRBV19 to TRBJ1-2; TRBD1 is a possible D gene (5 bases). The CDR3 is made up of 15 amino acids. V gave up 7 bases and J gave up 8 bases, with 23 bases separating them. Germline-derived CDR1 and CDR2 are LNHDA and SQIVND (reference sequence). This chain's CDR3 is CASTPWGEGPGGYTF. The CDR3 DNA follows: TGTGCCAGTACCCCCTGGGGGGAAGGGCCAGGCGGCTACACCTTC.

The CDR3 coding sequence is TGTGCCAGCAGCGTAGGGACAGGGATCGACGAGCAGTACTTC. Translation gives CASSVGTGIDEQYF. V gene TRBV9 combines with J gene TRBJ2-7; 8 bases are shared with TRBD1. This CDR3 spans 14 amino acids. From germline, CDR1 is SGDLS and CDR2 YYNGEE. V lost 0 bases and J lost 5; bases outside the gene matches: 4.

The V call is TRBV10-2, the J call TRBJ2-7; D gene unclear. The CDR3 has 11 amino acids. Trimming pared 3 bases from V and 3 bases from J, leaving 3 bases between. Germline V gene lookup returns CDR1 WSHSY and CDR2 SAAADI. CDR3 bases: TGCGCCAGCAGTGAAGGCTACGAGCAGTACTTC. It encodes CASSEGYEQYF.

This clone turned up a few times. The chain combines TRBV6-6 with TRBJ1-2, with D hard to call. Germline values: CDR1 MNHNY, CDR2 SVGAGI (reference sequence). This CDR3 comprises 10 residues. V was clipped by 10 bases and J by 8 bases, with 11 bases between them. CDR3 bases: TGTGCCACCTTCCTGGGGGGCTACACCTTC. Protein: CATFLGGYTF.

The V call is TRBV7-2, the J call TRBJ2-4; TRBD1 matches at 7 bases. This CDR3 is 15 amino acids long. J gave up 9 bases and V 5 bases, and 13 bases lay outside the gene matches. Per the germline V gene, CDR1 is SGHTA and CDR2 is FQGNSA. CDR3 nucleotide sequence: TGTGCCAGCAGCCAGATCTTCGGGACAGTCACCATTCAGTACTTC. Translated, it gives CASSQIFGTVTIQYF.

This clone was seen only a few times. The chain joins TRBV6-5 to TRBJ1-5; TRBD1 is a possible D gene (5 bases). The ends were cut back, 4 bases at V and 3 bases at J, with 7 bases in the middle. Germline values: CDR1 MNHEY, CDR2 SVGAGI. The CDR3 consists of 13 residues. The CDR3 nucleotides are TGTGCCAGCAGTTGGGGGAACAATCAGCCCCAGCATTTT. It encodes CASSWGNNQPQHF.

The count of this clone is one. The chain links TRBV7-3 to TRBJ2-3; D perhaps matches TRBD2 (6 bases). The germline V gene encodes CDR1 SGHTA and CDR2 FQGTGA. V lost 4 bases and J lost 4, with 15 bases in between. The CDR3 has 15 amino acids. CDR3 protein: CASSSTGGIPDTQYF. CDR3 nucleotide sequence: TGTGCCAGCAGCTCTACCGGAGGGATACCAGATACGCAGTATTTT.

V usage is TRBV14 and J usage is TRBJ2-2; TRBD2 might be the D (5 bases). The length of the CDR3 is 14 residues. The germline gives CDR1 SGHDN, CDR2 FVKESK. V shed 4 bases and J shed 5 bases, with 11 bases lying between them. The CDR3, as DNA: TGTGCCAGCAGCCCCGCTAGCAAGACCGGGGAGCTGTTTTTT. This gives the protein CASSPASKTGELFF.

The rearrangement links TRBV5-6 to TRBJ2-7; D is unclear. Germline assignment: CDR1 SGHDT and CDR2 YYEEEE. Trimming took 3 bases from V and 5 from J, leaving 6 bases between them. The CDR3 covers 11 residues. The chain's CDR3 is CASSSWDEQYF. CDR3 in DNA: TGTGCCAGCAGCTCGTGGGACGAGCAGTACTTC.

V and J are TRBV21-1 and TRBJ2-7; the DNA was not used to check the table's D call, TRBD1. TRBV21-1 is a recognized pseudogene. CDR3 length equals 12 residues. The CDR3 is CASSKDSHEQYF. The DNA of the CDR3 is TGTGCCAGCAGCAAAGACAGCCACGAGCAGTACTTC.

The chain joins TRBV7-9 to TRBJ2-5, with D unresolved. The length of the CDR3 is 15 residues. Germline CDR1 is SEHNR and CDR2 is FQNEAQ (reference sequence). Trimming stripped 2 bases from V and 0 bases from J, with 10 bases between. The CDR3 spells CASSLSDGYQETQYF. The DNA of the CDR3 is TGTGCCAGCAGCTTAAGCGACGGGTACCAAGAGACCCAGTACTTC.

The chain joins TRBV25-1 to TRBJ1-1, with D possibly TRBD1 on 5 matching bases. Germline V lookup: CDR1 MGHDK, CDR2 SYGVNS. This CDR3 contains 13 residues. V lost 5 bases to trimming and J lost 6 bases, with 13 bases between them. The CDR3 sequence: CASSHGARSEAFF. Written as DNA, the CDR3 is TGTGCCAGCAGTCACGGGGCGCGATCTGAAGCTTTCTTT.

J is TRBJ2-1 and V is TRBV19, with 8 bases fitting TRBD2. Germline CDR1 is LNHDA and CDR2 is SQIVND (reference sequence). The CDR3 runs 15 residues. Trimming cost V 3 bases and J 8 bases; bases outside gene matches: 9. Here the CDR3 DNA reads TGTGCCAGTAGTATCATGGGGACTAGTATCGATGAGCAGTTCTTC. This codes for CASSIMGTSIDEQFF.

The chain uses TRBV27 and TRBJ1-5; D is undetermined. Germline CDR1 and CDR2: MNHEY and SMNVEV (reference sequence). Trimming cost V 5 bases and J 0 bases, with 8 bases left between them. This CDR3 has 14 residues. The CDR3 sequence is CASSLRDSNQPQHF. Written as DNA, the CDR3 is TGTGCCAGCAGTCTCCGGGATAGCAATCAGCCCCAGCATTTT.

The chain uses TRBV19 and TRBJ1-5; the D gene is possibly TRBD1 (6 bases). The CDR3 sequence is 16 residues long. With 6 bases removed from V and 6 bases from J, the gap between germline ends came to 21 bases. Germline CDR1 LNHDA, CDR2 SQIVND (reference sequence). The CDR3 spells CASSLPGEGVGQPQHF. As DNA, the CDR3 is TGTGCCAGTAGCCTCCCGGGGGAGGGGGTTGGTCAGCCCCAGCATTTT.